This paragraph reports one T cell receptor beta chain. Its matching antigen is unknown. TCRdb keeps only in-frame clones here, not all; method: immunoSEQ multiplex PCR. The sample shows hundreds of thousands of clones, about nine tenths of them seen only once. These data belong to a study of Ad26.COV2.S vaccination and SARS-CoV-2 variants. Points from the study as a whole: Vaccine and placebo recipients had similar non-spike TCR breadth. Vaccine recipients had higher spike-specific TCR breadth than placebo recipients. It is possible that the TCR breadth and depth analyses underestimated the total T cell responses.

Documented treatment: around 19 received Ad26.COV2.S at low or high dose, single or two shots; 5 received placebo; per-sample allocation not given. The samples date from day 63 after the first vaccine or placebo injection. The donor's status was that of an adult aged 18-55 years in Boston. This clonotype was obtained from a person between 18 and 59 years old who received the Ad26.COV2.S COVID-19 vaccine or a placebo. Sequencing used peripheral blood, obtained in a trial of Ad26.COV2.S vaccine versus placebo.

CDR3 region: CASSVYGRGSYNSPLHF. CDR3 sequence (DNA): TGTGCCAGCAGTGTTTACGGGAGGGGTTCCTATAATTCACCCCTCCACTTT. The chain couples TRBV6-1 to TRBJ1-6; possibly TRBD1 for D (5 bases). CDR3 size: 17 residues. The germline V gene encodes CDR1 MNHNS and CDR2 SASEGT. V was shortened by 4 bases and J by 1 base, with 14 bases between the two germline ends.